Described below is a single T cell receptor beta chain sequence and its context. This sample was taken from a study of blood T cell repertoires in COVID-19. Clones were read by immunoSEQ multiplex PCR, and TCRdb kept only the in-frame ones, dropping some. This sample has over 110,000 clones; under 90% occur once, and the top ten carry roughly 4%. In terms of age and location, participants ranged from roughly 18 to 100 years and lived in around 22 US areas. The CDR3 is 14 residues long. CDR1 is SEHNR and CDR2 is FQNEAQ in the germline V gene (reference sequence). V lost 1 base, J lost 1 base, and 7 bases lay in between.

The J gene is TRBJ2-5, the V gene TRBV7-9, with TRBD2 as a possible D gene (6 bases). The sequence came from a man between 50 and 59 years old in a cohort exposed to, infected with or recovered from COVID-19 (not recorded which). The sample was PBMCs or T cells enriched from blood (not recorded which). The CDR3 here is CASSLVGGQETQYF. CDR3 sequence (DNA): TGTGCCAGCAGCTTAGTGGGGGGCCAAGAGACCCAGTACTTC.